The 11 T cell receptor beta chains below were found in one sample sequenced in a study of cytomegalovirus exposure and HLA in healthy donors. Primers for the PCR totalled 60 Vbeta and 13 Jbeta. This table comes from immunoSEQ multiplex PCR, and its TCRdb copy is limited to in-frame clones, with some not included. The sample contains some 130,000 clones, around 63% of which appear only once. Sample: PBMCs. These receptors were taken from a human donor in good health.

In this sample, this clone turned up once. The J gene is TRBJ2-1, the V gene TRBV9; 10 positions agree with TRBD2. In germline, CDR1 is SGDLS, CDR2 YYNGEE. Losses at the gene ends were 3 bases for V and 4 bases for J; bases not matched to a gene: 4. This CDR3 contains 15 residues. The chain's CDR3 is CASSGASGGYNEQFF. As DNA, the CDR3 is TGTGCCAGCAGCGGGGCTAGCGGGGGATACAATGAGCAGTTCTTC.

The J gene is TRBJ2-3, the V gene TRBV6-1, with TRBD1 matching over 7 bases. The CDR3 sequence is 14 residues long. Germline lookup yields CDR1 MNHNS and CDR2 SASEGT. After removal of 3 bases from V and 3 bases from J, the junction contained 3 bases not matched to a gene. The CDR3 region has the DNA TGTGCCAGCAGTGACAGGGGGATGACAGATACGCAGTATTTT. Translated, it gives CASSDRGMTDTQYF.

The V gene is TRBV6-4, the J gene TRBJ2-3, with 7 positions matching TRBD1. V was clipped by 0 bases and J by 1 base; unmatched bases: 4. Germline V gene sequence: CDR1 MRHNA, CDR2 SNTAGT. This CDR3 spans 16 amino acids. The CDR3 loop reads CASSDSFGTGTDTQYF. The CDR3 bases are TGTGCCAGCAGTGACTCTTTCGGGACAGGCACAGATACGCAGTATTTT.

The chain links TRBV10-3 to TRBJ2-1; 10 bases are shared with TRBD2. The germline V gene encodes CDR1 ENHRY and CDR2 SYGVKD. Unmatched junction bases numbered 2, after V lost 2 bases and J lost 4 bases. This CDR3 spans 15 amino acids. The CDR3 nucleotides are TGTGCCATCAGTGAGGGGACTAGCGAGTACAATGAGCAGTTCTTC. The encoded protein is CAISEGTSEYNEQFF.

This chain connects TRBV6-1 to TRBJ1-5; D is ambiguous. Germline V gene sequence: CDR1 MNHNS, CDR2 SASEGT. The length of the CDR3 is 16 residues. Trimming left V 1 base short and J 3 bases short, with 13 bases between. Written as DNA, the CDR3 is TGTGCCAGCAGTGAAGTCGGGGAGGCGATCAATCAGCCCCAGCATTTT. Translated: CASSEVGEAINQPQHF.

The chain combines TRBV2 with TRBJ2-5, with 12 bases lining up with TRBD1. Germline assignment: CDR1 SNHLY and CDR2 FYNNEI. After removal of 7 bases from V and 5 bases from J, the junction contained 5 bases not matched to a gene. CDR3 length equals 14 residues. CDR3 loop: CASTRDRGPETQYF. CDR3 DNA sequence: TGTGCCAGCACCCGGGACAGGGGGCCGGAGACCCAGTACTTC.

This clone was found a few times. V and J are TRBV7-6 and TRBJ2-4, with 12 bases fitting TRBD2. This CDR3 spans 18 amino acids. The germline gives CDR1 SGHVS, CDR2 FNYEAQ. J was trimmed by 0 bases and V by 1 base; bases with no gene match: 4. CDR3: CASSLGGLAGLAKNIQYF. The CDR3 DNA reads TGTGCCAGCAGCTTAGGCGGACTAGCGGGGTTAGCCAAAAACATTCAGTACTTC.

The chain couples TRBV6-5 to TRBJ2-3; 10 bases agree with TRBD1. V lost 5 bases, J lost 1 base, and 3 bases stayed unmatched. The germline V gene encodes CDR1 MNHEY and CDR2 SVGAGI. The CDR3 length is 15 residues. CDR3 in DNA: TGTGCCAGCAGTAGAGGACAGGGGGGCACAGATACGCAGTATTTT. Its translation: CASSRGQGGTDTQYF.

The CDR3 spells CASSPEGGGRTDTQYF. Written as DNA, the CDR3 is TGTGCCAGCAGTCCAGAAGGCGGGGGGCGCACAGATACGCAGTATTTT. This chain links TRBV28 with TRBJ2-3; TRBD2 agrees at 8 bases. The ends lost 5 bases at V and 1 base at J; junction bases unmatched: 8. The CDR3 contains 16 residues. Germline CDR1 MDHEN, CDR2 SYDVKM. Using reference TRBV28 and TRBJ2-3 for the parts outside the CDR3, the full variable domain is DVKVTQSSRYLVKRTGEKVFLECVQDMDHENMFWYRQDPGLGLRLIYFSYDVKMKEKGDIPEGYSVSREKKERFSLILESASTNQTSMYLCASSPEGGGRTDTQYFGPGTRLTVL.

CDR3 residues: CASSLSEVSPLHF. The CDR3 DNA sequence: TGTGCCAGCAGTTTATCCGAGGTTTCACCCCTCCACTTT. J is TRBJ1-6 and V is TRBV27; unclear D gene. Germline loops: CDR1 MNHEY, CDR2 SMNVEV (reference sequence). The V and J ends lost 0 bases and 9 bases respectively, with 6 bases between them. The CDR3 extends over 13 amino acids.

V is TRBV23-1 and J is TRBJ1-1; 9 bases map to TRBD1. TRBV23-1 falls under the ORF class, with uncertain function. The ends lost 5 bases at V and 4 bases at J; junction bases unmatched: 8. This CDR3 is built from 15 residues. The CDR3 DNA sequence: TGCGCCAGCAGTTTAAACAGGGGGCGAGGCACTGAAGCTTTCTTT. The encoded protein is CASSLNRGRGTEAFF.